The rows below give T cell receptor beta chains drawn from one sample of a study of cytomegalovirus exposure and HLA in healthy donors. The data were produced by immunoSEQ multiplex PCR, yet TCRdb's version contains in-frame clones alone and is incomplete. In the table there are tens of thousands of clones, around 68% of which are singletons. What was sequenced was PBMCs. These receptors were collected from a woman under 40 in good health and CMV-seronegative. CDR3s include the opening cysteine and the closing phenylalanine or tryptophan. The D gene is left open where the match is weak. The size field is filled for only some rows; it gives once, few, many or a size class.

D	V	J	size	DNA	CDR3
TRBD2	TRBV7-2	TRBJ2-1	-	TGTGCCAGCAGCTTAAAGGGTCTCAGACTAGCGGGGGGAAATGAGCAGTTCTTC	CASSLKGLRLAGGNEQFF
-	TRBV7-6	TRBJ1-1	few	TGTGCCAGCAGCTCAGGGCGTACTGAAGCTTTCTTT	CASSSGRTEAFF
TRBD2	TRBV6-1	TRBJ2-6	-	TGTGCCAGCAGTGCTAGCGGGAGCTCTGGGGCCAACGTCCTGACTTTC	CASSASGSSGANVLTF
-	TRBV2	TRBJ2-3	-	TGTGCCAGCAGTGCACGGACTGGGGTAACAGATACGCAGTATTTT	CASSARTGVTDTQYF
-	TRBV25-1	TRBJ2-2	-	TGTGCCAGCAGCCCCGGCGGGGAGCTGTTTTTT	CASSPGGELFF
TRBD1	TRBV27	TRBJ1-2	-	TGTGCCAGCACTACCACCGGGACAGGGTTCTATGGCTACACCTTC	CASTTTGTGFYGYTF
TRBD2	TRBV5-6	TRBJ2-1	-	TGTGCCAGCAGCTTGGCTGGGACTAGGGTGCTGTTCTTC	CASSLAGTRVLFF
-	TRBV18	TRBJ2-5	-	TGTGCCAGCTCTCTTCTTCAAGAGACCCAGTACTTC	CASSLLQETQYF
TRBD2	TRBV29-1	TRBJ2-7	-	TGCAGCGTTGAAGATCCAGCGGGGTCAGGCGAGCAGTACTTC	CSVEDPAGSGEQYF
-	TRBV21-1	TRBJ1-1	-	TGTGCCAGCACCAGTATCGGGGCAGGGGATATAGGCACTGAAGCTTTCTTT	CASTSIGAGDIGTEAFF
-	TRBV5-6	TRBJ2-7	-	TGTGCCAGCAGTTCAAGCAGCGGACCTTACGAGCAGTACTTC	CASSSSSGPYEQYF
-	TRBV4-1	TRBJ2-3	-	TGCGCCAGCAGCCAACCACAGGGACGGGGAGATACGCAGTATTTT	CASSQPQGRGDTQYF
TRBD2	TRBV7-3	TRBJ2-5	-	TGTGCCAGCAGCCCCCGGACTAGCGCGGTCCAAGAGACCCAGTACTTC	CASSPRTSAVQETQYF
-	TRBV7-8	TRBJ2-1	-	TGTGCCAGCGAAGGAGGATCCTACAATGAGCAGTTCTTC	CASEGGSYNEQFF
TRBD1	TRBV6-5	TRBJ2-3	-	TGTGCCAGCCGTCGGGACAGCTACACAGATACGCAGTATTTT	CASRRDSYTDTQYF
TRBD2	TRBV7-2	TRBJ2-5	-	TGTGCCAGCAGCTTAGCGATCGCGGGGGGGAAAGAGACCCAGTACTTC	CASSLAIAGGKETQYF
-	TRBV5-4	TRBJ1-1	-	TGTGCCAGCAGCTATCAAAGGGGCACTGAAGCTTTCTTT	CASSYQRGTEAFF
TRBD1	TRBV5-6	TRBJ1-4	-	TGTGCCAGCAGCCGGGGGACAGGGAGTGATGAAAAACTGTTTTTT	CASSRGTGSDEKLFF
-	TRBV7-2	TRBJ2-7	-	TGTGCCAGCAGCTTATCCGGCCCAGGGCGGGGTCTTGACGAGCAGTACTTC	CASSLSGPGRGLDEQYF
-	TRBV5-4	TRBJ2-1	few	TGTGCCAGCAGCGAGGGGGAGACTGGAAGCAATGAGCAGTTCTTC	CASSEGETGSNEQFF
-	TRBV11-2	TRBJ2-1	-	TGTGCCAGCAGCTTCGGGTACAATGAGCAGTTCTTC	CASSFGYNEQFF
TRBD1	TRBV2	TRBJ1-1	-	TGTGCCAGCACCTACAGGGGAGGTGACACTGAAGCTTTCTTT	CASTYRGGDTEAFF
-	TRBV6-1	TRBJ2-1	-	TGTGCCAGCAGTGAAGGACAGAACTTCTACAATGAGCAGTTCTTC	CASSEGQNFYNEQFF
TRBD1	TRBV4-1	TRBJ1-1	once	TGCGCCAGCAGCCAAACCGGGACAGGGGTGAACACTGAAGCTTTCTTT	CASSQTGTGVNTEAFF
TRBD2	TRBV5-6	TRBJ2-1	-	TGTGCCAGCAGCCCCGAACTTGGACTAGCTGGTGAGCAGTTCTTC	CASSPELGLAGEQFF
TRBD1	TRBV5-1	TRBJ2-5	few	TGCGCCAGCAGCTTGACCGGGACAGGGGGAGAGACCCAGTACTTC	CASSLTGTGGETQYF
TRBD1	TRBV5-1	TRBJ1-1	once	TGCGCCAGCAGCTTGGTACAGGGGAAAGAAGCTTTCTTT	CASSLVQGKEAFF
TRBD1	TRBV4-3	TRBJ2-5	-	TGCGCCAGCAGTACGGGGCAGACAGGGTTCGAAGAGACCCAGTACTTC	CASSTGQTGFEETQYF
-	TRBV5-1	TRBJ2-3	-	TGCGCCAGCAGCTTGAACGGAGATACGCAGTATTTT	CASSLNGDTQYF
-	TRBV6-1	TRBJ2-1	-	TGTGCCAGCAGTGAAGATGCGGCGGTCTACAATGAGCAGTTCTTC	CASSEDAAVYNEQFF
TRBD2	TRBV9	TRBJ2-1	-	TGTGCCAGCAGCGTAAGCCTAGCGGGGTACAATGAGCAGTTCTTC	CASSVSLAGYNEQFF
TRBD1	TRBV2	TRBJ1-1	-	TGTGCCAGCAGTCAGGACAGGGGGCGGATTATGAACACTGAAGCTTTCTTT	CASSQDRGRIMNTEAFF
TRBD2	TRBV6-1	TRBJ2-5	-	TGTGCCAGCAGTGAACTAGCGGGGGGGCAAGAGACCCAGTACTTC	CASSELAGGQETQYF
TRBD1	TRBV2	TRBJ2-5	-	TGTGCCAGAGGACAGGGCCAACAGACCCAGTACTTC	CARGQGQQTQYF
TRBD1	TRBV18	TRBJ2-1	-	TGTGCCAGCTCACCAGCACAGGGGGCGTGGGACAATGAGCAGTTCTTC	CASSPAQGAWDNEQFF
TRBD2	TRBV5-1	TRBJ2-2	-	TGCGCCAGCAAGGGACTAAAAAACACCGGGGAGCTGTTTTTT	CASKGLKNTGELFF
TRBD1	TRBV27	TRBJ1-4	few	TGTGCCAGCAGTTTGGACAGGGGTAACGAAAAACTGTTTTTT	CASSLDRGNEKLFF
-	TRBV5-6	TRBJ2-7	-	TGTGCCAGCAGCCCGGTGGGGCGCTCCTACGAGCAGTACTTC	CASSPVGRSYEQYF
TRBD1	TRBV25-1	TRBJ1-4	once	TGTGCCAGCAGTGAATTGAGACAGGGGGCAACTAATGAAAAACTGTTTTTT	CASSELRQGATNEKLFF
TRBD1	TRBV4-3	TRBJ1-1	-	TGCGCCAGCAGCCAAGACCTACAGGGGGTCCGGACTGAAGCTTTCTTT	CASSQDLQGVRTEAFF
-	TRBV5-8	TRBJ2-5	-	TGTGCCAGCAGCTTGGCCGGGAATCGAGAGACCCAGTACTTC	CASSLAGNRETQYF
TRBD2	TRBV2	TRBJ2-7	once	TGTGCCAGCAGCCGCGTCCTAGCGGGGGAGGACGAGCAGTACTTC	CASSRVLAGEDEQYF
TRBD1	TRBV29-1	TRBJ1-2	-	TGCAGCGTGGCTGGACAGGCCCGATATGGCTACACCTTC	CSVAGQARYGYTF
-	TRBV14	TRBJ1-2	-	TGTGCCAGCAGCCATCAAGTGGGGTCAATGGGGGGGGGCTTCTCTAACTATGGCTACACCTTC	CASSHQVGSMGGGFSNYGYTF
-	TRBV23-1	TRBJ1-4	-	TGCGCCAGCAGTGCTCAGGGATATAATGAAAAACTGTTTTTT	CASSAQGYNEKLFF
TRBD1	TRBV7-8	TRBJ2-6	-	TGTGCCAGCAGCTCGGGACAGGGGCTGTATGGGGCCAACGTCCTGACTTTC	CASSSGQGLYGANVLTF
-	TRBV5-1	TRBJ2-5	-	TGCGCCAGCAGCTTGGATGCGGCGGAGACCCAGTACTTC	CASSLDAAETQYF
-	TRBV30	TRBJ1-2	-	TGTGCCTGGAGTAGTGGAAGAGGAGGCTACACCTTC	CAWSSGRGGYTF
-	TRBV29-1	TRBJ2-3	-	TGCAGCGTTGAATGGACTCCACAGTATTTT	CSVEWTPQYF
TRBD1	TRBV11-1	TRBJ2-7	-	TGTGCCAGCAGCTTAAGTAGGGGGCTAACCTACGAGCAGTACTTC	CASSLSRGLTYEQYF
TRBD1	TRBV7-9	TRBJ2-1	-	TGTGCCAGCCGAGGGGGGACAGGGAATATGAATGAGCAGTTCTTC	CASRGGTGNMNEQFF
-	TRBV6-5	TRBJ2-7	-	TGTGCCAGCAGGGTTCAAGGAGGTTCCTACGAGCAGTACTTC	CASRVQGGSYEQYF
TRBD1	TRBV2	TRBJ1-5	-	TGTGCCAGCAGAAAGACAGGGATCTCCAATCAGCCCCAGCATTTT	CASRKTGISNQPQHF
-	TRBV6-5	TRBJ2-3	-	TGTGCCAGCAGGCTAGGATTTAGCACAGATACGCAGTATTTT	CASRLGFSTDTQYF
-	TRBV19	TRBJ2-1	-	TGTGCCAGTAGTACCGCGTTGAGCTCCTACAATGAGCAGTTCTTC	CASSTALSSYNEQFF
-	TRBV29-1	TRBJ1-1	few	TGCAGCGTTGAGGCCAGGGGCTACATGAACACTGAAGCTTTCTTT	CSVEARGYMNTEAFF